This T cell receptor (beta chain) was obtained from a study of cytomegalovirus exposure and HLA in healthy donors. The assay was immunoSEQ multiplex PCR, and TCRdb's table has in-frame clones only and misses some. The table includes some 250,000 clones, 90% detected once. The receptor was derived from a woman aged 25 to 39 in good health and CMV-seronegative. The sequenced material came from PBMCs.

CDR3 in amino acids: CASSLGLFNSYNEQFF. CDR3 in DNA: TGCGCCAGCAGCTTGGGACTTTTCAACTCCTACAATGAGCAGTTCTTC. The V and J genes are TRBV5-1 and TRBJ2-1, with D uncertain. The length of the CDR3 is 16 residues. Germline V gene lookup returns CDR1 SGHRS and CDR2 YFSETQ. Deletions cut 0 bases from V and 0 bases from J, with 10 bases between.